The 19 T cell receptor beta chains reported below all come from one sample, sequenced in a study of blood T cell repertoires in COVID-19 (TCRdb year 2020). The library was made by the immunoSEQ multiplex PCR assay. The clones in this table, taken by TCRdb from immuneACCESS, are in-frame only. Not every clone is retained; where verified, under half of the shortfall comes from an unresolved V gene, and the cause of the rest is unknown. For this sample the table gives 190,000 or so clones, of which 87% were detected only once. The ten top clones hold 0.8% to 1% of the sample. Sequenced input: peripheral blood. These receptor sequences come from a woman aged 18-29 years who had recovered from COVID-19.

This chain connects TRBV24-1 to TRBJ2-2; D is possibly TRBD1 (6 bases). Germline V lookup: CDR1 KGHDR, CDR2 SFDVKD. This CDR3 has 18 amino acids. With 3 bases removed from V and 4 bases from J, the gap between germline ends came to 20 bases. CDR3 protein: CATSDPQGWRSGTGELFF. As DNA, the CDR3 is TGTGCCACCAGTGATCCACAGGGTTGGAGGTCGGGCACCGGGGAGCTGTTTTTT.

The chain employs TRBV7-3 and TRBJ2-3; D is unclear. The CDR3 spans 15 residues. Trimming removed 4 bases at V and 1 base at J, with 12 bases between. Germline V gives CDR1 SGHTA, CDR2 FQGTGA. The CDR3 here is CASSSGDGGTDTQYF. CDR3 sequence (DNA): TGTGCCAGCAGCTCAGGCGACGGTGGCACAGATACGCAGTATTTT.

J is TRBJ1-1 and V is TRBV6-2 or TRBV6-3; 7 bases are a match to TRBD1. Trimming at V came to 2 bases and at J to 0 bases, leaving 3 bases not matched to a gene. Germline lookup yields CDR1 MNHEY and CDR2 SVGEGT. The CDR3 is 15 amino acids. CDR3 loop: CASSYRDRLNTEAFF. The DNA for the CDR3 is TGTGCCAGCAGTTACCGGGACAGATTGAACACTGAAGCTTTCTTT.

The CDR3 protein is CASSSSGGSGNTIYF. The CDR3 DNA is TGTGCCAGCAGCTCCTCCGGAGGCTCTGGAAACACCATATATTTT. This chain joins TRBV6-2 or TRBV6-3 and TRBJ1-3; D unclear. The CDR3 sequence is 15 residues long. V dropped 6 bases and J dropped 0 bases, with 12 bases sitting between them. Germline V CDR1 and CDR2: MNHEY, SVGEGT.

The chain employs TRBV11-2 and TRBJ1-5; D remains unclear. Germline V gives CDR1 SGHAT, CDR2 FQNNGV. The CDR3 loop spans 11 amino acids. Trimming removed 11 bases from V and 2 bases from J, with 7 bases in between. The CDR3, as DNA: TGTGCCCCCCAGGGCAATCAGCCCCAGCATTTT. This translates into CAPQGNQPQHF.

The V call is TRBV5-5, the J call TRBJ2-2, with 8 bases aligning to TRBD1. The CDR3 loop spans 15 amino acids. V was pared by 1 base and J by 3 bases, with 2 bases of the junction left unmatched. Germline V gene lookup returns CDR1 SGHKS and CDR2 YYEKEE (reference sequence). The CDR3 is CASSLTDRDTGELFF. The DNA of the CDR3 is TGTGCCAGCAGCTTGACGGACAGGGACACCGGGGAGCTGTTTTTT.

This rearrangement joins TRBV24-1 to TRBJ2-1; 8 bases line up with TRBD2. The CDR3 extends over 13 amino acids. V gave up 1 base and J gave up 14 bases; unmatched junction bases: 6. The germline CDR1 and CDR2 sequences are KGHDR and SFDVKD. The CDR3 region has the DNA TGTGCCACCAGTGATTTAGCGGGGGCCCTTAAGTTCTTC. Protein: CATSDLAGALKFF.

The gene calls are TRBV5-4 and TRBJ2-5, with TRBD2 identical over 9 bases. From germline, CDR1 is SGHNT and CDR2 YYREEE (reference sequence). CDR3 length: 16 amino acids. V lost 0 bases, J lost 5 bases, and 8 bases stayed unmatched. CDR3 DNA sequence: TGTGCCAGCAGCTTGGACCGCGGGGGGGCGAAGGAGACCCAGTACTTC. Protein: CASSLDRGGAKETQYF.

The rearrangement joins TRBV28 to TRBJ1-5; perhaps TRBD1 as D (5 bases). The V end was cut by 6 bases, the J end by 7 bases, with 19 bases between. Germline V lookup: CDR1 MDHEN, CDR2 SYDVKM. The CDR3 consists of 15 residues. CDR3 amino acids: CASSPQGGARQPQHF. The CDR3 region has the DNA TGTGCCAGCAGCCCCCAAGGAGGGGCTAGACAGCCCCAGCATTTT.

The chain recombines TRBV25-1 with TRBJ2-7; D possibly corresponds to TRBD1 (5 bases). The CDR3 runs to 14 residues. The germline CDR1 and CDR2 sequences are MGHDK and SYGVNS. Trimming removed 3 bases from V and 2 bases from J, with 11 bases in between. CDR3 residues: CASSDWTPTYEQYF. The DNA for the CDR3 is TGTGCCAGCAGTGACTGGACACCTACCTACGAGCAGTACTTC.

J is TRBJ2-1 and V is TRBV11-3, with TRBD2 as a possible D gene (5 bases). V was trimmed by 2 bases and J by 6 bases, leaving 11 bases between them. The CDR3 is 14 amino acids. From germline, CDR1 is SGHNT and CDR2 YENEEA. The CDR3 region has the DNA TGTGCCAGCAGCTTAAGCGGAACCTTCAATGAGCAGTTCTTC. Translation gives CASSLSGTFNEQFF.

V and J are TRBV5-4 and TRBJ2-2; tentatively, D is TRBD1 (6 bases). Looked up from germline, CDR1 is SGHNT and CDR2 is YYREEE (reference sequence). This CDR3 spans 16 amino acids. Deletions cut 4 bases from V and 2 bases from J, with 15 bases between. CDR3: CASSTRTATNTGELFF. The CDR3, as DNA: TGTGCCAGCAGCACCCGGACAGCGACTAACACCGGGGAGCTGTTTTTT.

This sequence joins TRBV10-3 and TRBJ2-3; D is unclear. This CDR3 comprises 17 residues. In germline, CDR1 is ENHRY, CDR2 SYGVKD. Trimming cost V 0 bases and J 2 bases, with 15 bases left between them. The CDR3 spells CAISESVVSVNTDTQYF. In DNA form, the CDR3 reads TGTGCCATCAGTGAGTCGGTCGTGTCAGTTAACACAGATACGCAGTATTTT.

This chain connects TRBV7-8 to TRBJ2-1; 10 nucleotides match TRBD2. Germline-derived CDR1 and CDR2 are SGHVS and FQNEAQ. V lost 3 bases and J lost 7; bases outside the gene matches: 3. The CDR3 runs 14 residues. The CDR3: CASSLPAGGNEQFF. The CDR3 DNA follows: TGTGCCAGCAGCTTGCCAGCGGGAGGGAATGAGCAGTTCTTC.

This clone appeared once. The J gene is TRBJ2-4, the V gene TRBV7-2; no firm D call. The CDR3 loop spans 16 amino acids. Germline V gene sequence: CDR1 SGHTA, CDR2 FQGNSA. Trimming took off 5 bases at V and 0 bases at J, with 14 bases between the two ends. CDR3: CASSTQLTLAKNIQYF. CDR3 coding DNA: TGTGCCAGCAGCACGCAACTAACTCTAGCCAAAAACATTCAGTACTTC.

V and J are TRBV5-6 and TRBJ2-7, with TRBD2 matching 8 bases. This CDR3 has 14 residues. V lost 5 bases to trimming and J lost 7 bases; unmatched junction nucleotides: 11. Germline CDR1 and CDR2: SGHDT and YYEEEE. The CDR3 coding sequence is TGTGCCAGCAGTCATGCCGGGACTAGAGGAGAGCAGTACTTC. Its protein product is CASSHAGTRGEQYF.

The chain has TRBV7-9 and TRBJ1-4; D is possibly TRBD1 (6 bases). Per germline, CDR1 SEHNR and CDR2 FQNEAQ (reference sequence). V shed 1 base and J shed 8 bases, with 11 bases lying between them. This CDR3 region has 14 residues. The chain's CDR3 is CASSLGTAIEKLFF. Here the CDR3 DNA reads TGTGCCAGCAGCTTAGGGACAGCTATAGAAAAACTGTTTTTT.

CDR3 protein: CASSDPGGAYNEQFF. The CDR3, as DNA: TGTGCCAGCAGTGATCCGGGCGGGGCCTACAATGAGCAGTTCTTC. This chain joins TRBV25-1 and TRBJ2-1; possibly TRBD2 for D (6 bases). The CDR3 length is 15 residues. Germline V gene sequence: CDR1 MGHDK, CDR2 SYGVNS. The V gene lost 3 bases and the J gene lost 2 bases, with 11 bases spanning the gap.

The CDR3 region has the DNA TGTGCCAGCGTCAGGGGACCAGGAGACAATGAGCAGTTCTTC. This gives the protein CASVRGPGDNEQFF. The rearrangement uses TRBV3-1 (or the pseudogene TRBV3-2) and TRBJ2-1; possibly TRBD1 for D (6 bases). CDR1 is LGHDT, CDR2 YNNKEL, per germline (reference sequence). The V end was cut by 8 bases, the J end by 5 bases, with 16 bases between. The CDR3 totals 14 residues.